This TCR beta chain appears in the sequencing data of a study of cytotoxic CD8 clonotypes in ibrutinib-treated CLL. Study-level findings and limits: There were differences in sampling times between sustained-remission and progressing patients.

This clone was seen many times. Its specificity is unknown. The junction had 6 bases not matched to a gene; V was cut back by 3 bases and J by 6 bases. The length of the CDR3 is 14 residues. In germline, CDR1 is LGHNT, CDR2 FRNRAP. Clones were sequenced by immunoSEQ multiplex PCR, and TCRdb holds only the in-frame ones, with some missing. The sample carries 90,000 to 150,000 clones, under 70% recorded once. The sample consisted of PBMCs, taken after 24 months of ibrutinib treatment. The TCR was taken from a human donor with chronic lymphocytic leukemia. This chain uses TRBV12-5 with TRBJ1-1, with 8 bases aligning to TRBD1. Written as DNA, the CDR3 is TGTGCTAGTGGTTTACAGGGGGTCGGCGCTGAAGCTTTCTTT. It yields the protein CASGLQGVGAEAFF.